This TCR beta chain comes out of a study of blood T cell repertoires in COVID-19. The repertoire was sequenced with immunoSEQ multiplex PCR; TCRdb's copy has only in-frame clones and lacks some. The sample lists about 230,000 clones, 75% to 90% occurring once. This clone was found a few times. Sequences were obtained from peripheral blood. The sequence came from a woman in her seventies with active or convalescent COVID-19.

The DNA of the CDR3 is TGCGCCTCCACTAGCGGATCCTCCTACGAGCAGTACTTC. It yields the protein CASTSGSSYEQYF. The chain recombines TRBV4-1 with TRBJ2-7; 8 nucleotides match TRBD2. CDR3 size: 13 residues. Germline CDR1 is MGHRA and CDR2 is YSYEKL. Trimming at V came to 11 bases and at J to 0 bases, leaving 6 bases not matched to a gene.